What follows is one TCR beta chain and its context. J gave up 3 bases and V 6 bases, and 9 bases lay outside the gene matches. This CDR3 is 15 amino acids long. Germline V gene lookup returns CDR1 MNHEY and CDR2 SVGEGT. The source of the sample is a study of blood T cell repertoires in COVID-19. Study-level information: Both acute and convalescent COVID-19 samples were obtained from the United States, Italy and Spain. In each case, the material was cDNA or gDNA derived from T cells, B-cell-depleted T cells, or PBMCs.

Original processing methods: Reference gene primers were amplified, and this amplification served to estimate nucleated cell counts. The data were produced by immunoSEQ multiplex PCR, yet TCRdb's version contains in-frame clones alone and is incomplete. From that table come the V and J calls and clone size; the DNA was used to work out D and trimming. The table lists 120,000 or so clones, 85% to 90% of them singletons. The chain combines TRBV6-2 or TRBV6-3 with TRBJ2-3; 7 bases align to TRBD1. The TCR sequence derives from a man over 45 with acute or convalescent COVID-19. The sample was peripheral blood. The CDR3 DNA reads TGTGCCAGCAGCTATCAACAGGGGTATACAGATACGCAGTATTTT. This codes for CASSYQQGYTDTQYF.